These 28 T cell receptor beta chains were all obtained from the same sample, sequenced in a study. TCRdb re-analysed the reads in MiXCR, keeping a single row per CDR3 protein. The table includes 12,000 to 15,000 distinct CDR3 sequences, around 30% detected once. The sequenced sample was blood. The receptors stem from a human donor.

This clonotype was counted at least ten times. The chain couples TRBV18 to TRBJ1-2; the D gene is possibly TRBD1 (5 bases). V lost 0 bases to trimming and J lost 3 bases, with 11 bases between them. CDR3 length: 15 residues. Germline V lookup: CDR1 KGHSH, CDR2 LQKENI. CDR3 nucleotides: TGTGCCAGCTCACCACCAAAGGGGTTGGACTATGGCTACACCTTC. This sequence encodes CASSPPKGLDYGYTF.

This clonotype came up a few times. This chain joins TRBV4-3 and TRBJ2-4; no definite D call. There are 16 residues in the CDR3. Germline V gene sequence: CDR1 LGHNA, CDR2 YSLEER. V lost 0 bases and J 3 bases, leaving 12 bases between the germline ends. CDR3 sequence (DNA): TGCGCCAGCAGCCAAGATACGGTTTTTGGCAAAAACATTCAGTACTTC. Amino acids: CASSQDTVFGKNIQYF.

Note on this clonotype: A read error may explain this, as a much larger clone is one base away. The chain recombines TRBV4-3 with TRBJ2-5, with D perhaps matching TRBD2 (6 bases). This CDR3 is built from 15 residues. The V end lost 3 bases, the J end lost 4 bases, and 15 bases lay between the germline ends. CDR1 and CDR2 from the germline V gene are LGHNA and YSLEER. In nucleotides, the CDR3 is TGCGCCAGCAGCCAGTCCTGGGGAGGAGGAGAGACCCAGTACTTC. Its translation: CASSQSWGGGETQYF.

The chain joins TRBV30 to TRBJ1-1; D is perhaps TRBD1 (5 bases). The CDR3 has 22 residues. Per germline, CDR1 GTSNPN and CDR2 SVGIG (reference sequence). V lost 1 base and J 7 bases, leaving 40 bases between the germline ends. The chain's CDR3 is CAWSDGGAVFVQSCNIVNEAFF. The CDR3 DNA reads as TGTGCCTGGAGTGATGGAGGGGCTGTTTTTGTACAAAGCTGTAACATTGTTAATGAAGCTTTCTTT.

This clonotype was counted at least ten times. Written as DNA, the CDR3 is TGCAGCGTTGACTCCGGGGGCTTCGGGAACACTGAAGCTTTCTTT. Translated: CSVDSGGFGNTEAFF. V is TRBV29-1 and J is TRBJ1-1, with a possible D match to TRBD1 (6 bases). This CDR3 region has 15 residues. The V and J ends lost 3 bases and 1 base respectively, with 15 bases between them. The germline V gene encodes CDR1 SQVTM and CDR2 ANQGSEA. Full variable domain (rest looked up from reference TRBV29-1 and TRBJ1-1): SAVISQKPSRDICQRGTSLTIQCQVDSQVTMMFWYRQQPGQSLTLIATANQGSEATYESGFVIDKFPISRPNLTFSTLTVSNMSPEDSSIYLCSVDSGGFGNTEAFFGQGTRLTVV.

CDR3 DNA: TGCAGTGCCGAGGGACAGGCCTATGGCTACACTGAAGCTTTCTTT. Translation gives CSAEGQAYGYTEAFF. The chain uses TRBV20-1 and TRBJ1-1, with TRBD1 matching over 8 bases. Germline V gives CDR1 DFQATT, CDR2 SNEGSKA (reference sequence). V lost 6 bases to trimming and J lost 3 bases; unmatched junction nucleotides: 12. The CDR3 totals 15 residues.

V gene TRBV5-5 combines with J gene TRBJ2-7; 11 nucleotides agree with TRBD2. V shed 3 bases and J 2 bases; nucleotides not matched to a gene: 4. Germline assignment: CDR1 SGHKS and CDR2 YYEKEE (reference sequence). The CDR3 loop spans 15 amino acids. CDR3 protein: CASSYTSGSTYEQYF. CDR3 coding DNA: TGTGCCAGCAGCTACACTAGCGGGAGCACCTACGAGCAGTACTTC.

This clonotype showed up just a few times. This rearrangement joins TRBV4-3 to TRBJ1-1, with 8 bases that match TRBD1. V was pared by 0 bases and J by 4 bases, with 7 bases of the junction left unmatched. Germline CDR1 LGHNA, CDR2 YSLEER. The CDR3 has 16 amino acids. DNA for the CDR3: TGCGCCAGCAGCCAAGATAGTCAGGGGGCGGGCACTGAAGCTTTCTTT. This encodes CASSQDSQGAGTEAFF.

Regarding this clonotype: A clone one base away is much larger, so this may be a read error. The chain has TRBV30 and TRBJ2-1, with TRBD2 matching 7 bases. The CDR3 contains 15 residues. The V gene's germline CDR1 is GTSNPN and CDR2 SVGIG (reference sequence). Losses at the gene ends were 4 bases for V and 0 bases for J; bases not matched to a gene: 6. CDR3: CAWNPAGPSYNEQFF. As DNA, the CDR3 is TGTGCCTGGAATCCAGCGGGGCCCTCCTACAATGAGCAGTTCTTC.

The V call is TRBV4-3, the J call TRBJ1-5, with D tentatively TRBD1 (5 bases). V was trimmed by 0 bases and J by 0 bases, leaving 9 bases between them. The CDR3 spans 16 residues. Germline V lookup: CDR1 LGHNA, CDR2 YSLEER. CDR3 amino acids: CASSQDIQGSNQPQHF. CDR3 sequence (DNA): TGCGCCAGCAGCCAAGATATTCAGGGTAGCAATCAGCCCCAGCATTTT.

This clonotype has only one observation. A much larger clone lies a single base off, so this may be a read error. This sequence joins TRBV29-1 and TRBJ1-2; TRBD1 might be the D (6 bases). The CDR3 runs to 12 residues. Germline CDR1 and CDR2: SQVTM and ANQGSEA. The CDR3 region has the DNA TGCAGCGTTTCTGGGGGGGGCTATTGCTACACCTTC. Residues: CSVSGGGYCYTF. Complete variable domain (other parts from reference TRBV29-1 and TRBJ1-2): SAVISQKPSRDICQRGTSLTIQCQVDSQVTMMFWYRQQPGQSLTLIATANQGSEATYESGFVIDKFPISRPNLTFSTLTVSNMSPEDSSIYLCSVSGGGYCYTFGSGTRLTVV.

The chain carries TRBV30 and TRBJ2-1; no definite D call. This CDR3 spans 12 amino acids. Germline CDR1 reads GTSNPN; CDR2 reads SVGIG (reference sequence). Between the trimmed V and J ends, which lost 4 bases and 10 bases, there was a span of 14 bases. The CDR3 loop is CAWNGNSYEQFF. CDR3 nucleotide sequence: TGTGCCTGGAACGGAAACTCCTACGAGCAGTTCTTC.

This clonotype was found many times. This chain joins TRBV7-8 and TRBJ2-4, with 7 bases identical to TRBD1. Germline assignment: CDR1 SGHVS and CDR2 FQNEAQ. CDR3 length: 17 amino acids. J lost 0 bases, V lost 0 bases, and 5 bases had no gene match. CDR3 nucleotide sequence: TGTGCCAGCAGCTTAGCCGACAGGGCAGTAGCCAAAAACATTCAGTACTTC. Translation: CASSLADRAVAKNIQYF. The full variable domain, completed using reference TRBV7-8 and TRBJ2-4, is GAGVSQSPRYKVAKRGQDVALRCDPISGHVSLFWYQQALGQGPEFLTYFQNEAQLDKSGLPSDRFFAERPEGSVSTLKIQRTQQEDSAVYLCASSLADRAVAKNIQYFGAGTRLSVL.

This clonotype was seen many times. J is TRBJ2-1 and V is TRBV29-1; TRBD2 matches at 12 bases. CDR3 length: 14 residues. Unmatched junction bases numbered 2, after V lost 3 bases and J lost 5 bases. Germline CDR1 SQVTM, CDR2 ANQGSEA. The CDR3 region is CSVDGLAGHNEQFF. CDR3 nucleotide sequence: TGCAGCGTTGATGGACTAGCGGGGCACAATGAGCAGTTCTTC.

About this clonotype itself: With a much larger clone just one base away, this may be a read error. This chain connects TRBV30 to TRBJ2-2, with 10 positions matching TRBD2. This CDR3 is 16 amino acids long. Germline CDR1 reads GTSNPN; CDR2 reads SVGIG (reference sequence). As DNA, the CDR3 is TGTACCTGGAGTGTACGGCGGCTAGCGGGAGACGGGGAGCTGTTTTTT. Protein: CTWSVRRLAGDGELFF.

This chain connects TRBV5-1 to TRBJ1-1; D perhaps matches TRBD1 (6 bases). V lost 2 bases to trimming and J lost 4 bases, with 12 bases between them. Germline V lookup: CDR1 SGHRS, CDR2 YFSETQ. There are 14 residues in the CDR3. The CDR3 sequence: CASSLNQGTTEAFF. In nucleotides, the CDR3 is TGCGCCAGCAGCTTAAACCAGGGGACCACTGAAGCTTTCTTT.

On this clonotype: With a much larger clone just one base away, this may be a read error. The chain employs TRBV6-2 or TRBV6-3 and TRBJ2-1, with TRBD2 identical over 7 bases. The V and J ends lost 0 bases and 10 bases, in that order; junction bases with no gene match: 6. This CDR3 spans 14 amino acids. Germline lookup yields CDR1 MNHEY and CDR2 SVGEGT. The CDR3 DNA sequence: TGTGCCAGCAGTTACTCAGGCAGGGACTACGAGCAGTTCTTC. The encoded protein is CASSYSGRDYEQFF.

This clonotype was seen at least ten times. The CDR3 here is CSVRGSNQPQHF. CDR3 DNA: TGCAGCGTTAGGGGTAGCAATCAGCCCCAGCATTTT. The chain recombines TRBV29-1 with TRBJ1-5, with D possibly being TRBD1 (5 bases). Germline loops: CDR1 SQVTM, CDR2 ANQGSEA. This CDR3 has 12 amino acids. Trimming stripped 5 bases from V and 0 bases from J, with 5 bases between.

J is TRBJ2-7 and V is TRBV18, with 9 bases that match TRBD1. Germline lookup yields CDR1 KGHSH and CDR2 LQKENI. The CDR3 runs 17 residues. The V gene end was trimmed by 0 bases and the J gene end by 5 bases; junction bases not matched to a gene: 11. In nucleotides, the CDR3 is TGTGCCAGCTCACCACCTCCCTCCTGGGACAGGGACCACGAGCAGTACTTC. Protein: CASSPPPSWDRDHEQYF. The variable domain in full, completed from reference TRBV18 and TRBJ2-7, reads NAGVMQNPRHLVRRRGQEARLRCSPMKGHSHVYWYRQLPEEGLKFMVYLQKENIIDESGMPKERFSAEFPKEGPSILRIQQVVRGDSAAYFCASSPPPSWDRDHEQYFGPGTRLTVT.

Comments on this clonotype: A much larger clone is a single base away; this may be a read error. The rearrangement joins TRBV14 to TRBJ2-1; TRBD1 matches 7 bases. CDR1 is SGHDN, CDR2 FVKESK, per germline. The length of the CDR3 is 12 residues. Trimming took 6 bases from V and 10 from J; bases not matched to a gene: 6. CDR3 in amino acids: CASRGTAYEQFF. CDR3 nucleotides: TGTGCCAGCAGAGGGACAGCCTACGAGCAGTTCTTC. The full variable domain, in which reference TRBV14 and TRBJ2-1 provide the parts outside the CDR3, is EAGVTQFPSHSVIEKGQTVTLRCDPISGHDNLYWYRRVMGKEIKFLLHFVKESKQDESGMPNNRFLAERTGGTYSTLKVQPAELEDSGVYFCASRGTAYEQFFGPGTRLTVL.

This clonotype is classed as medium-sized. This CDR3 reads CASSQRHSPNEQFF. CDR3 in DNA: TGCGCCAGCAGCCAACGACATTCCCCAAATGAGCAGTTCTTC. This sequence joins TRBV4-3 and TRBJ2-1; D is unclear. The CDR3 has 14 residues. V shed 2 bases and J shed 7 bases, with 12 bases lying between them. Germline V gene sequence: CDR1 LGHNA, CDR2 YSLEER.

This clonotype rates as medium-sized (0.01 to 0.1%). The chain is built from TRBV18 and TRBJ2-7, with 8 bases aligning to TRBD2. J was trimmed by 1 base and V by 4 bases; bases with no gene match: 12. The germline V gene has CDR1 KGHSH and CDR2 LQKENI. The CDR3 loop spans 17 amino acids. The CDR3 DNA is TGTGCCAGCTCACGGACCTTAGCGGGGTCAGAATCCTACGAGCAGTACTTC. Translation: CASSRTLAGSESYEQYF.

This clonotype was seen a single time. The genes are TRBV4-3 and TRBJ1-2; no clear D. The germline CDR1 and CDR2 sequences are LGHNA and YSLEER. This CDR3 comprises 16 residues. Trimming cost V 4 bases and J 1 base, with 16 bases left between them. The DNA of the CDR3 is TGCGCCAGCAGCCGACTGACTAGCGGGAGTAACTATGGCTACACCTTC. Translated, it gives CASSRLTSGSNYGYTF.

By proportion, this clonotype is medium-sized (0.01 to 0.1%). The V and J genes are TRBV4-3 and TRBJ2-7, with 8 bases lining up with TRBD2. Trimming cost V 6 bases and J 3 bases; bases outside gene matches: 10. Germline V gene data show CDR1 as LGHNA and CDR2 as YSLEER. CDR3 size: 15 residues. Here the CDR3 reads CASSFVSGRGYEQYF. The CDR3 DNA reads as TGCGCCAGCAGTTTCGTAAGCGGGAGAGGCTACGAGCAGTACTTC.

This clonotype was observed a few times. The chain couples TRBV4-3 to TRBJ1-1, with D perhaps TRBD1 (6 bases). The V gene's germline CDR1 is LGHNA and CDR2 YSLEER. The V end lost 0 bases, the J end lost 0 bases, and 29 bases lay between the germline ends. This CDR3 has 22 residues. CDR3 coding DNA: TGCGCCAGCAGCCAAGACGGGGGGATCGGGGGGGCTCCCTCTAAAGTGAACACTGAAGCTTTCTTT. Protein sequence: CASSQDGGIGGAPSKVNTEAFF.

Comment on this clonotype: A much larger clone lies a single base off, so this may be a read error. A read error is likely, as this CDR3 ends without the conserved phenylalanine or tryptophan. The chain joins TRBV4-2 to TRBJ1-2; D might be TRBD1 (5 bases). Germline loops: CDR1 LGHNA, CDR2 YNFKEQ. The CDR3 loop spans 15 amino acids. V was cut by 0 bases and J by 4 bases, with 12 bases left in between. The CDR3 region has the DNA TGTGCCAGCAGCCAAGAGTCGACAGTGACCTATGGCTACACCATC. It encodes CASSQESTVTYGYTI.

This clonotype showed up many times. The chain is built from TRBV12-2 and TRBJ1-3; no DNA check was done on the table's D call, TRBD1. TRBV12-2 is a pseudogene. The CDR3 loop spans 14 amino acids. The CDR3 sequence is CASRLAPDFNTIYF. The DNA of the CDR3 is TGTGCAAGTCGCTTAGCTCCCGACTTCAACACCATATATTTT.

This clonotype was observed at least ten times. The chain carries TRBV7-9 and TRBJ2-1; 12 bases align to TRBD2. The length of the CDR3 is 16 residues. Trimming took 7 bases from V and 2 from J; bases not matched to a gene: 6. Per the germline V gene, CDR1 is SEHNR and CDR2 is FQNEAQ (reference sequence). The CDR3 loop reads CASTERTSGAYNEQFF. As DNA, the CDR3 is TGTGCCAGCACCGAGAGGACTAGCGGGGCCTACAATGAGCAGTTCTTC. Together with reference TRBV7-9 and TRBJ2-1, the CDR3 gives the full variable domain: DTGVSQNPRHKITKRGQNVTFRCDPISEHNRLYWYRQTLGQGPEFLTYFQNEAQLEKSRLLSDRFSAERPKGSFSTLEIQRTEQGDSAMYLCASTERTSGAYNEQFFGPGTRLTVL.